Following are 3 T cell receptor beta chains from one sample sequenced in a study of CXCR3-negative and CXCR3-positive naive CD8 T cells. Through 5' RACE with UMI labels, the TRB cDNA libraries were prepared. TCRdb re-called the 5' RACE reads and shows each CDR3 protein once, DNA omitted. The ten top clones account for around 2%, within a sample of about 41,000 distinct CDR3 sequences. The sample comprised naive CXCR3- CD8+ T cells from blood. Described subset: CD45RO-CCR7+CD27+CD95- naive CD8+ T cells lacking CXCR3 (TNR3-). These TCRs come from a human donor in good health. Some clones in this sample may be carry-over from other donors' samples.

V usage is TRBV29-1 and J usage is TRBJ1-1; there is no DNA to check the TCRdb D call of TRBD1. Germline V CDR1 and CDR2: SQVTM, ANQGSEA. The CDR3 runs 13 residues. The CDR3 sequence: CSALGTENTEAFF.

The rearrangement links TRBV28 to TRBJ2-7. CDR3 length: 14 amino acids. Germline CDR1 is MDHEN and CDR2 is SYDVKM. The CDR3: CASSLAGNSYEQYF.

The J gene is TRBJ1-2, the V gene TRBV25-1. Germline CDR1 and CDR2: MGHDK and SYGVNS. This CDR3 has 15 amino acids. The CDR3 loop is CASSESGVFHDGYTF.